Sequencing of this T cell receptor (beta chain) was carried out in a study of human T cells and chemical hapten exposure. Time point given: patch test 2, 6 weeks after DPC sensitization. This sample's treatment: therapeutic diphenylcyclopropenone sensitization with weekly scalp DPC. This clonotype was seen repeatedly, ten times or more. Germline values: CDR1 SGHTA, CDR2 FQGTGA. V dropped 3 bases and J dropped 7 bases, with 7 bases sitting between them. The CDR3 spans 13 residues. TCRdb independently ran MiXCR on the RACE reads; one entry per CDR3 protein. The sample contains about 400,000 distinct CDR3 sequences, under 6.5% of which appear only once.

The source of this sequence is a woman between 18 and 30 years old with alopecia areata. Some clones in this sample may be carry-over from other donors' samples. The chain is built from TRBV7-3 and TRBJ1-6; D gene ambiguous. The material sequenced was whole blood, taken in connection with sensitization to the hapten diphenylcyclopropenone (DPC). Here the CDR3 DNA reads TGTGCCAGCAGCTTTCGATTAAATTCACCCCTCCACTTT. Translating gives CASSFRLNSPLHF.